This T cell receptor beta chain was recovered during a study of post-analysis software for immune sequencing data. Overall study: Progressive-relapsing, secondary progressive and relapsing-remitting multiple sclerosis were among the disease courses included.

In regard to this clonotype: Its antigen is unidentified.

Libraries were made from TCR beta cDNA, and they carried unique molecular identifiers. TCRdb used MiXCR to reprocess the PCR reads, holding one entry per CDR3 protein. The sample lists around 700,000 distinct CDR3 sequences, approximately 59% occurring once. The CDR3 runs 15 residues. V gave up 1 base and J gave up 1 base, with 10 bases separating them. The germline V gene has CDR1 SGDLS and CDR2 YYNGEE. Broader study findings: Comparison with controls showed significantly lower normalized Chao1 diversity in multiple sclerosis patients. Same-batch samples co-clustered strongly by F measure. Five or six TRBV segments, TRBV5-6, TRBV5-1 and TRBV20-1 among them, were found more frequent in patients than controls.

The source material was blood. The chain couples TRBV9 to TRBJ2-3; the D gene is possibly TRBD1 (5 bases). This sequence was found in a girl aged 2-10 years with multiple sclerosis. CDR3 in amino acids: CASSVSLGGTDTQYF. CDR3 in DNA: TGTGCCAGCAGCGTATCTTTAGGGGGCACAGATACGCAGTATTTT.